Shown below are 27 T cell receptor beta chains from a single sample sequenced in a study of cytomegalovirus exposure and HLA in healthy donors. Researchers ran the PCR with 60 Vbeta and 13 Jbeta primers. Generated by immunoSEQ multiplex PCR, the TCRdb table keeps only in-frame clones and is missing some. The table shows around 100,000 clones, with approximately 80% occurring only once. Sequencing was done on a sample of PBMCs. The receptors shown here come from a man aged 25-40 years in good health and CMV-seropositive.

The chain employs TRBV10-3 and TRBJ2-1, with D perhaps matching TRBD2 (5 bases). CDR1 is ENHRY and CDR2 is SYGVKD in the germline V gene. The V gene lost 4 bases and the J gene lost 7 bases, with 20 bases spanning the gap. This CDR3 spans 16 amino acids. CDR3 nucleotides: TGTGCCATCAGTGTTCAAGGCGGGCTTACAGCGAATGAGCAGTTCTTC. It encodes CAISVQGGLTANEQFF.

The rearrangement links TRBV15 to TRBJ2-7; 11 positions agree with TRBD2. CDR1 is LNHNV, CDR2 YYDKDF, per germline (reference sequence). V was clipped by 3 bases and J by 8 bases; unmatched bases: 15. CDR3 length equals 17 residues. CDR3 bases: TGTGCCACCAGCAGGGGACTAGCGGAGGGCACCCTTAATCAGCAGTACGTC. Its translation: CATSRGLAEGTLNQQYV.

V gene TRBV6-1 combines with J gene TRBJ1-3; 7 nucleotides align to TRBD1. The germline gives CDR1 MNHNS, CDR2 SASEGT. The V and J ends lost 6 bases and 3 bases, in that order; junction bases with no gene match: 5. The CDR3 length is 14 residues. Written as DNA, the CDR3 is TGTGCCAGCAGGAAGGGGGCTGGTGGAAACACCATATATTTT. Amino acids: CASRKGAGGNTIYF.

The chain has TRBV6-5 and TRBJ1-2, with 7 bases that match TRBD1. In germline, CDR1 is MNHEY, CDR2 SVGAGI. V was clipped by 5 bases and J by 3 bases; unmatched bases: 9. This CDR3 contains 15 residues. The CDR3 sequence is CASSAYRGWDYGYTF. In nucleotides, the CDR3 is TGTGCCAGCAGTGCCTACAGGGGATGGGACTATGGCTACACCTTC.

The rearrangement uses TRBV5-1 and TRBJ2-2; 10 nucleotides align to TRBD1. Germline loops: CDR1 SGHRS, CDR2 YFSETQ. The length of the CDR3 is 15 residues. V was pared by 7 bases and J by 1 base, with 4 bases of the junction left unmatched. CDR3 nucleotides: TGCGCCAGCCGAGACAGGGGGCGGAACACCGGGGAGCTGTTTTTT. Amino acid sequence: CASRDRGRNTGELFF.

This sequence joins TRBV30 and TRBJ1-6; 12 nucleotides line up with TRBD1. Germline loops: CDR1 GTSNPN, CDR2 SVGIG (reference sequence). The J segment lost 7 bases and the V segment lost 3 bases, leaving 7 bases of the junction unmatched. The CDR3 spans 16 residues. The CDR3 spells CAWRDRDRGQNSPLHF. The CDR3 DNA sequence: TGTGCCTGGAGAGACCGGGACAGGGGGCAGAATTCACCCCTCCACTTT.

V and J are TRBV19 and TRBJ1-3; 9 bases agree with TRBD1. The germline V gene has CDR1 LNHDA and CDR2 SQIVND (reference sequence). J was trimmed by 2 bases and V by 3 bases; bases with no gene match: 5. The CDR3 length is 16 residues. For the CDR3, the DNA is TGTGCCAGTAGTATCCACAGGGGGCGAACTGGAAACACCATATATTTT. This codes for CASSIHRGRTGNTIYF. The full variable domain, with the rest looked up from reference TRBV19 and TRBJ1-3, is DGGITQSPKYLFRKEGQNVTLSCEQNLNHDAMYWYRQDPGQGLRLIYYSQIVNDFQKGDIAEGYSVSREKKESFPLTVTSAQKNPTAFYLCASSIHRGRTGNTIYFGEGSWLTVV.

This rearrangement joins TRBV4-1 to TRBJ2-2, with 8 bases that match TRBD1. The length of the CDR3 is 15 residues. From germline, CDR1 is MGHRA and CDR2 YSYEKL. Trimming cost V 4 bases and J 5 bases; bases outside gene matches: 6. For the CDR3, the DNA is TGCGCCAGCAGCCTGGACAGGGAAGGAACCGGGGAGCTGTTTTTT. It codes for CASSLDREGTGELFF.

The rearrangement joins TRBV18 to TRBJ2-1; TRBD2 aligns across 8 bases. Germline lookup yields CDR1 KGHSH and CDR2 LQKENI. The CDR3 is 15 residues long. Trimming removed 4 bases from V and 5 bases from J; junction bases left unmatched: 7. In nucleotides, the CDR3 is TGTGCCAGCTCACAATCCAGCGGGGGAGACAATGAGCAGTTCTTC. This codes for CASSQSSGGDNEQFF.

The chain is built from TRBV28 and TRBJ1-5, with TRBD1 as a possible D gene (5 bases). Germline loops: CDR1 MDHEN, CDR2 SYDVKM. The CDR3 loop spans 17 amino acids. The CDR3 DNA is TGTGCGTCTGGGCAGTTCGCCGACAGACCTTGGGGGGGACCCCAGCATTTT. Amino acid sequence: CASGQFADRPWGGPQHF.

The V gene is TRBV5-4, the J gene TRBJ1-5; D perhaps matches TRBD1 (6 bases). From germline, CDR1 is SGHNT and CDR2 YYREEE (reference sequence). Trimming took off 4 bases at V and 4 bases at J, with 18 bases between the two ends. The CDR3 loop spans 16 amino acids. This chain's CDR3 is CASSEGPGQMNQPQHF. The CDR3 DNA reads as TGTGCCAGCAGCGAAGGGCCGGGACAAATGAATCAGCCCCAGCATTTT. Based on the CDR3 plus reference TRBV5-4 and TRBJ1-5, the full variable domain is ETGVTQSPTHLIKTRGQQVTLRCSSQSGHNTVSWYQQALGQGPQFIFQYYREEENGRGNFPPRFSGLQFPNYSSELNVNALELDDSALYLCASSEGPGQMNQPQHFGDGTRLSIL.

This clone has just a few counts. V usage is TRBV5-1 and J usage is TRBJ2-5; 10 bases align to TRBD2. After removal of 3 bases from V and 5 bases from J, the junction contained 4 bases not matched to a gene. Germline V gene data show CDR1 as SGHRS and CDR2 as YFSETQ. This CDR3 spans 14 amino acids. The CDR3 coding sequence is TGCGCCAGCAGCTGGGGACTAGCGTCTGAGACCCAGTACTTC. Protein: CASSWGLASETQYF.

This clone has only a few counts. The gene calls are TRBV5-1 and TRBJ2-3; D ambiguous. Trimming shortened V by 4 bases and J by 6 bases, and 12 bases separated the two germline ends. The germline gives CDR1 SGHRS, CDR2 YFSETQ. This CDR3 contains 13 residues. CDR3 DNA: TGCGCCAGCAGCACTAATTCGCGCGATACGCAGTATTTT. Translated: CASSTNSRDTQYF.

The genes are TRBV5-6 and TRBJ1-2; no reliable D call. V shed 1 base and J shed 8 bases, with 9 bases lying between them. Germline V CDR1 and CDR2: SGHDT, YYEEEE. This CDR3 region has 12 residues. CDR3 nucleotides: TGTGCCAGCAGCTTGCTAACAGTAGGCTACACCTTC. Protein sequence: CASSLLTVGYTF.

V usage is TRBV10-1 and J usage is TRBJ2-7; TRBD1 matches at 8 bases. The V gene end was trimmed by 3 bases and the J gene end by 5 bases; junction bases not matched to a gene: 12. The CDR3 contains 16 residues. Looked up from germline, CDR1 is WNHNN and CDR2 is SYGVQD (reference sequence). The CDR3 is CASSEGQGGNSDEQYF. CDR3 nucleotides: TGCGCCAGCAGTGAAGGACAGGGTGGTAACAGCGACGAGCAGTACTTC.

V and J are TRBV5-1 and TRBJ2-7; TRBD1 aligns across 7 bases. Trimming cost V 1 base and J 0 bases; bases outside gene matches: 19. The germline V gene encodes CDR1 SGHRS and CDR2 YFSETQ. The CDR3 totals 20 residues. The CDR3 region is CASSLYPLGATGFDSYEQYV. For the CDR3, the DNA is TGCGCCAGCAGCTTGTATCCTCTGGGGGCGACAGGGTTCGACTCCTACGAGCAGTACGTC.

The chain employs TRBV21-1 and TRBJ2-2; the table's D call, TRBD1, was not checked against the DNA. TRBV21-1 is annotated as a pseudogene. The CDR3 has 15 amino acids. The CDR3: CASSITGEDTGELFF. CDR3 sequence (DNA): TGTGCCAGCAGCATAACAGGGGAGGACACCGGGGAGCTGTTTTTT.

V usage is TRBV5-1 and J usage is TRBJ2-5; 9 nucleotides line up with TRBD2. The assigned J gene may be wrong: the sequence end matches TRBJ2-7 better. This CDR3 has 17 residues. Germline values: CDR1 SGHRS, CDR2 YFSETQ. In DNA form, the CDR3 reads TGCGCCAGCAGCTCGGAAGAATCACCGGGACTAGCTTACGAGCAGTACTTC. Amino acid sequence: CASSSEESPGLAYEQYF.

This clone was seen only once. The J gene is TRBJ2-6, the V gene TRBV4-1; the D gene is possibly TRBD1 (6 bases). The V end lost 3 bases, the J end lost 1 base, and 16 bases lay between the germline ends. Germline V gene sequence: CDR1 MGHRA, CDR2 YSYEKL. The CDR3 runs to 18 residues. Here the CDR3 DNA reads TGCGCCAGCAGCCAGCCGGGACATAAACTTTCTGGGGCCAACGTCCTGACTTTC. Amino acids: CASSQPGHKLSGANVLTF.

The chain carries TRBV4-2 and TRBJ2-3, with 8 bases matching TRBD2. Germline V gene sequence: CDR1 LGHNA, CDR2 YNFKEQ. This CDR3 has 17 residues. V shed 0 bases and J 4 bases; nucleotides not matched to a gene: 9. The CDR3 loop is CASSQEAASGFADTQYF. In DNA, the CDR3 is TGTGCCAGCAGCCAAGAGGCGGCTAGCGGGTTCGCAGATACGCAGTATTTT.

This clone has only one observation. V gene TRBV18 combines with J gene TRBJ2-1, with 8 bases fitting TRBD1. J was trimmed by 3 bases and V by 3 bases; bases with no gene match: 4. This CDR3 has 15 amino acids. The germline V gene has CDR1 KGHSH and CDR2 LQKENI. The CDR3 bases are TGTGCCAGCTCACCTGACAGGGGTGACTACAATGAGCAGTTCTTC. This codes for CASSPDRGDYNEQFF.

The chain carries TRBV27 and TRBJ2-1, with a weak D call TRBD2 (6 bases). This CDR3 is 14 amino acids long. Germline CDR1 is MNHEY and CDR2 is SMNVEV (reference sequence). The V end was cut by 7 bases, the J end by 5 bases, with 15 bases between. The CDR3 nucleotides are TGTGCCAGCAAGCCTAGGGTAGCGGACAATGAGCAGTTCTTC. Protein sequence: CASKPRVADNEQFF.

This clone was seen more than once but under ten times. The chain recombines TRBV5-1 with TRBJ1-1; 9 nucleotides agree with TRBD1. Germline CDR1 SGHRS, CDR2 YFSETQ. Trimming cost V 0 bases and J 4 bases; bases outside gene matches: 7. The CDR3 length is 16 residues. The CDR3 is CASSLEIQGAGTEAFF. In DNA, the CDR3 is TGCGCCAGCAGCTTGGAAATACAGGGGGCGGGCACTGAAGCTTTCTTT.

The V call is TRBV11-2, the J call TRBJ2-2; D ambiguous. With 1 base removed from V and 3 bases from J, the gap between germline ends came to 6 bases. This CDR3 is 14 amino acids long. The germline V gene has CDR1 SGHAT and CDR2 FQNNGV. The CDR3 sequence is CASSLARYTGELFF. Here the CDR3 DNA reads TGTGCCAGCAGCTTAGCCAGGTACACCGGGGAGCTGTTTTTT.

This clone was detected only once. The chain is built from TRBV2 and TRBJ1-1, with 8 bases identical to TRBD1. The CDR3 sequence is 16 residues long. Germline V CDR1 and CDR2: SNHLY, FYNNEI. The ends lost 5 bases at V and 0 bases at J; junction bases unmatched: 8. CDR3 protein: CASSYWTGRMNTEAFF. In DNA, the CDR3 is TGTGCCAGCAGTTATTGGACAGGGCGAATGAACACTGAAGCTTTCTTT.

The chain is built from TRBV5-4 and TRBJ1-4; 7 bases align to TRBD1. Germline loops: CDR1 SGHNT, CDR2 YYREEE (reference sequence). V lost 3 bases to trimming and J lost 8 bases; unmatched junction nucleotides: 10. This CDR3 comprises 15 residues. The CDR3 DNA reads as TGTGCCAGCAGCTCCAGACAGGGCCGGGGCGAAAAACTGTTTTTT. This codes for CASSSRQGRGEKLFF.

For the CDR3, the DNA is TGTGCCAGCTCCCGAGAGAATTCACCCCTCCACTTT. Translating it yields CASSRENSPLHF. The chain recombines TRBV18 with TRBJ1-6; D not resolved. CDR1 and CDR2 from the germline V gene are KGHSH and LQKENI. This CDR3 region has 12 residues. The V end lost 6 bases, the J end lost 7 bases, and 7 bases lay between the germline ends.